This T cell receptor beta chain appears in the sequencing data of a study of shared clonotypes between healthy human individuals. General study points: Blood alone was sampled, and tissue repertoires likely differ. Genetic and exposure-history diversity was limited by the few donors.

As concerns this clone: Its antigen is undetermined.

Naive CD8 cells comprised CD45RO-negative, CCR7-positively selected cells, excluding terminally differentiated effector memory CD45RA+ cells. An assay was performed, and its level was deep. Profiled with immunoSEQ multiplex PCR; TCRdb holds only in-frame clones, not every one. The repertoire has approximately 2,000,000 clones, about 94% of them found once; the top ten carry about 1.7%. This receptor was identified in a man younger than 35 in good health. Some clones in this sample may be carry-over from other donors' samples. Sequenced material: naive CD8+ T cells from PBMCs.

CDR3 residues: CASSPSGTGFHEQYF. The CDR3 nucleotides read TGTGCCAGCAGCCCTTCGGGGACAGGGTTCCACGAGCAGTACTTC. This chain connects TRBV27 to TRBJ2-7; 9 bases are a match to TRBD1. Germline trimming cut 6 bases from V and 5 bases from J; bases unmatched to any gene: 11. In germline, CDR1 is MNHEY, CDR2 SMNVEV (reference sequence). CDR3 length: 15 amino acids.